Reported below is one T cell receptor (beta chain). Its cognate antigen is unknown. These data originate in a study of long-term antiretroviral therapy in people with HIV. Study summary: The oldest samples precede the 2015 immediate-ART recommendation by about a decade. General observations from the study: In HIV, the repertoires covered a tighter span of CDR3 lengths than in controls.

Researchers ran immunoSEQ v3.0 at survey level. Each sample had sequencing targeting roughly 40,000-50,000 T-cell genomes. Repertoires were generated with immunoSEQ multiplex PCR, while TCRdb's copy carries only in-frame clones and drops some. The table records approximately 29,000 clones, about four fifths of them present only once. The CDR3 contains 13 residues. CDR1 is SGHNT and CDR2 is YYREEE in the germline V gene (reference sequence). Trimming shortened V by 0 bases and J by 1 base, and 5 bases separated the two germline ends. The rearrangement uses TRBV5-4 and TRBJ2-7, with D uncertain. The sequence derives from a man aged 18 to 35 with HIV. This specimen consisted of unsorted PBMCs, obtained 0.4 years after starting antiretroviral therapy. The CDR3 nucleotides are TGTGCCAGCAGCTTGGCTCAGTCCTACGAGCAGTACTTC. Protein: CASSLAQSYEQYF. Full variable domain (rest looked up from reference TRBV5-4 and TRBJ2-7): ETGVTQSPTHLIKTRGQQVTLRCSSQSGHNTVSWYQQALGQGPQFIFQYYREEENGRGNFPPRFSGLQFPNYSSELNVNALELDDSALYLCASSLAQSYEQYFGPGTRLTVT.